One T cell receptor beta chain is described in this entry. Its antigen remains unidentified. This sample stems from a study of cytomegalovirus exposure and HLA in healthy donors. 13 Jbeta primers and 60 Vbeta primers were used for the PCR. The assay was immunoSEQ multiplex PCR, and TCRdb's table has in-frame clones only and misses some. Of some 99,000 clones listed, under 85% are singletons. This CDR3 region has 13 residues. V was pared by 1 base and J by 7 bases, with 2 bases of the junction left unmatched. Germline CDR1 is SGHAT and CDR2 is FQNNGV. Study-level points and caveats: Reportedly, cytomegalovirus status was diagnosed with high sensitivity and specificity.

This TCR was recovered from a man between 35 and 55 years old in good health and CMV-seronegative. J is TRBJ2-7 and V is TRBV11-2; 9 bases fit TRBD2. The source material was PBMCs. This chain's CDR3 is CASSLGAGGEQYF. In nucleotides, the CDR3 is TGTGCCAGCAGCTTAGGAGCGGGGGGTGAGCAGTACTTC.